Each of the 17 T cell receptor beta chains below was sequenced from the same sample in a study of Tregs in tolerant kidney transplant recipients. Sequencing was performed with immunoSEQ multiplex PCR; in TCRdb, only in-frame clones are kept and a portion is missing. Of 110,000 or so clones listed, 92% are singletons. The sequencing sample was made of CD4+ T cells from blood. These receptor sequences come from a human donor in good health.

The V call is TRBV5-1, the J call TRBJ2-2; D remains ambiguous. The V gene's germline CDR1 is SGHRS and CDR2 YFSETQ. The V end was cut by 3 bases, the J end by 7 bases, with 10 bases between. There are 13 residues in the CDR3. CDR3: CASSSAVGGELFF. DNA for the CDR3: TGCGCCAGCAGCTCGGCGGTTGGCGGGGAGCTGTTTTTT.

DNA of the CDR3: TGTGCCAGCTCACCCTCAGGCGGGAGCCAGGAGACCCAGTACTTC. Its translation: CASSPSGGSQETQYF. J is TRBJ2-5 and V is TRBV18; TRBD2 matches 7 bases. The germline CDR1 and CDR2 sequences are KGHSH and LQKENI. The CDR3 consists of 15 residues. Trimming took 3 bases from V and 5 from J; bases not matched to a gene: 9.

The chain couples TRBV2 to TRBJ1-1; D is unclear. The germline CDR1 and CDR2 sequences are SNHLY and FYNNEI. With 1 base removed from V and 2 bases from J, the gap between germline ends came to 5 bases. The CDR3 runs 13 residues. DNA of the CDR3: TGTGCCAGCAGTGAAGGTGTTAACACTGAAGCTTTCTTT. This gives the protein CASSEGVNTEAFF. Full variable domain (outside the CDR3, taken from reference TRBV2 and TRBJ1-1): EPEVTQTPSHQVTQMGQEVILRCVPISNHLYFYWYRQILGQKVEFLVSFYNNEISEKSEIFDDQFSVERPDGSNFTLKIRSTKLEDSAMYFCASSEGVNTEAFFGQGTRLTVV.

This clone was seen only once. Other DNA sequences within the sample encode an identical CDR3. The chain links TRBV6-5 to TRBJ1-1; TRBD1 is a possible D gene (5 bases). The CDR3 runs to 14 residues. Germline V gene data show CDR1 as MNHEY and CDR2 as SVGAGI. Trimming removed 0 bases at V and 4 bases at J, with 9 bases between. The CDR3 sequence: CASSYSAGRTEAFF. The CDR3, as DNA: TGTGCCAGCAGTTACTCGGCAGGGCGCACTGAAGCTTTCTTT.

Note on this clone: At one end the junction does not follow the germline gene, possibly because of a read error. The chain uses TRBV27 and TRBJ1-4; D unresolved. CDR1 MNHEY and CDR2 SMNVEV come from the germline V gene (reference sequence). The CDR3 is 12 residues long. The CDR3 reads CARSPSGGKLLF. CDR3 DNA: TGTGCCAGAAGCCCATCGGGTGGAAAACTGCTTTTT.

The rearrangement joins TRBV5-1 to TRBJ2-7; 8 bases map to TRBD1. The CDR3 is 15 residues long. Looked up from germline, CDR1 is SGHRS and CDR2 is YFSETQ. Trimming removed 4 bases from V and 8 bases from J; junction bases left unmatched: 14. As DNA, the CDR3 is TGCGCCAGCAGCCCTCGACATCGGCAGGGGGCACAGCAGTACTTC. Its translation is CASSPRHRQGAQQYF.

The chain carries TRBV29-1 and TRBJ2-1; 8 bases are a match to TRBD1. The CDR3 contains 14 residues. CDR1 is SQVTM, CDR2 ANQGSEA, per germline. With 6 bases clipped from V and 4 bases from J, the junction kept 8 bases outside the gene matches. The CDR3 DNA reads as TGCAGCGTGTCTCGAGACAGGGGTTACAATGAGCAGTTCTTC. This gives the protein CSVSRDRGYNEQFF.

This clone showed up just once. The chain links TRBV7-9 to TRBJ1-1; D might be TRBD1 (6 bases). The CDR3 spans 15 residues. Germline V gene lookup returns CDR1 SEHNR and CDR2 FQNEAQ (reference sequence). V lost 4 bases and J 7 bases, leaving 19 bases between the germline ends. The CDR3 sequence: CASSSSGQINYEAFF. For the CDR3, the DNA is TGTGCCAGCAGCTCCTCCGGACAGATCAATTATGAAGCTTTCTTT.

This sequence joins TRBV4-1 and TRBJ1-5, with D perhaps matching TRBD1 (6 bases). Germline CDR1 is MGHRA and CDR2 is YSYEKL. This CDR3 is 15 amino acids long. V was trimmed by 0 bases and J by 8 bases, leaving 14 bases between them. CDR3 sequence (DNA): TGCGCCAGCAGCCAAGATACAAGGGGGTGGGAGCCCCAGCATTTT. Protein product: CASSQDTRGWEPQHF.

This clone was recorded only once. The gene calls are TRBV20-1 and TRBJ2-7; D not certain. This CDR3 comprises 11 residues. In germline, CDR1 is DFQATT, CDR2 SNEGSKA (reference sequence). Trimming stripped 7 bases from V and 0 bases from J, with 7 bases between. CDR3 DNA sequence: TGCAGTGGAGCCAGCTCCTACGAGCAGTACTTC. Translated: CSGASSYEQYF.

This sequence joins TRBV5-1 and TRBJ1-6, with D possibly being TRBD1 (5 bases). With 1 base removed from V and 9 bases from J, the gap between germline ends came to 17 bases. This CDR3 contains 16 residues. The V gene's germline CDR1 is SGHRS and CDR2 YFSETQ. CDR3 amino acids: CASSLSAGVNPSPLHF. The CDR3 DNA reads TGCGCCAGCAGCTTGTCCGCGGGGGTAAACCCTTCACCCCTCCACTTT.

The chain recombines TRBV6-1 with TRBJ2-7, with D tentatively TRBD2 (5 bases). V dropped 2 bases and J dropped 0 bases, with 14 bases sitting between them. The CDR3 totals 16 residues. Germline V CDR1 and CDR2: MNHNS, SASEGT. DNA of the CDR3: TGTGCCAGCAGTGAAACGCGGGTCCTTATCTCCTACGAGCAGTACTTC. As protein: CASSETRVLISYEQYF.

The rearrangement links TRBV15 to TRBJ2-5, with D possibly TRBD2 on 6 matching bases. Germline loops: CDR1 LNHNV, CDR2 YYDKDF (reference sequence). This CDR3 has 18 residues. Trimming left V 4 bases short and J 4 bases short, with 25 bases between. This CDR3 reads CATSNLPRRDLPGETQYF. CDR3 DNA sequence: TGTGCCACCAGCAACCTCCCGAGGAGGGATTTACCGGGAGAGACCCAGTACTTC.

The chain links TRBV2 to TRBJ1-1; no clear D gene. The CDR3 spans 15 residues. In germline, CDR1 is SNHLY, CDR2 FYNNEI. V gave up 0 bases and J gave up 4 bases, with 12 bases separating them. CDR3 sequence reads: CASSEALRGSTEAFF. As DNA, the CDR3 is TGTGCCAGCAGTGAAGCGCTTCGGGGTTCCACTGAAGCTTTCTTT.

The chain has TRBV5-6 and TRBJ2-7, with D unresolved. V was clipped by 4 bases and J by 4 bases, with 6 bases between them. The germline gives CDR1 SGHDT, CDR2 YYEEEE. The CDR3 spans 11 residues. The CDR3 sequence: CASSRKYEQYF. In DNA, the CDR3 is TGTGCCAGCAGCCGTAAGTACGAGCAGTACTTC.

This clone was detected once. J is TRBJ1-2 and V is TRBV28; no definite D call. V lost 1 base, J lost 8 bases, and 17 bases lay in between. Germline V lookup: CDR1 MDHEN, CDR2 SYDVKM. This CDR3 spans 15 amino acids. CDR3 DNA: TGTGCCAGCAGTTTATTTCTCCAGGACGATTTCGGCTACACCTTC. Protein: CASSLFLQDDFGYTF.

The gene calls are TRBV6-6 and TRBJ2-7, with 7 bases lining up with TRBD1. The CDR3 consists of 14 residues. The germline gives CDR1 MNHNY, CDR2 SVGAGI (reference sequence). The ends lost 4 bases at V and 3 bases at J; junction bases unmatched: 6. CDR3 loop: CASSSDRAGYEQYF. As DNA, the CDR3 is TGTGCCAGCAGTTCAGACAGGGCAGGCTACGAGCAGTACTTC.